The 15 T cell receptor beta chains listed next were all sequenced from one sample in a study of T cells in Graves' hyperthyroidism and ophthalmopathy (dated by TCRdb to the late 2010s). The protocol used for the library was multiplex PCR. TCRdb names Illumina HiSeq 2000 as the instrument used. The TCR beta CDR3 regions were amplified from RNA transcripts. A first-round RT-PCR of the TCR CDR3 used the HTBI primer set with the Qiagen OneStep RT-PCR kit. TCRdb trimmed the raw reads at Q25, called clones with MiXCR and kept productive beta chains. Here each entry gathers all rows of one CDR3 protein and keeps the most common genes and DNA. The sample profile shows roughly 260,000 distinct CDR3 sequences; roughly 15% of them were found once. The ten largest clonotypes hold 10% to 15% of the sample. The sample was blood. The receptor source for this set is a woman aged 40 to 50 with Graves' hyperthyroidism that later progressed to Graves' ophthalmopathy.

This clonotype was detected ten times or more. The chain combines TRBV20-1 with TRBJ1-1; no reliable D call. The CDR3 is made up of 13 amino acids. V lost 4 bases and J 5 bases, leaving 14 bases between the germline ends. The germline gives CDR1 DFQATT, CDR2 SNEGSKA (reference sequence). As DNA, the CDR3 is TGCAGTGCTACCCCAAATGGACGGACTGAAGCTTTCTTT. Its translation: CSATPNGRTEAFF.

This clonotype was picked up many times. The chain joins TRBV6-1 to TRBJ2-3; D not certain. Looked up from germline, CDR1 is MNHNS and CDR2 is SASEGT. The CDR3 has 16 residues. Trimming cost V 5 bases and J 0 bases, with 15 bases left between them. In DNA, the CDR3 is TGTGCCAGCAGTCGCCAACCCCCCCGGAGCACAGATACGCAGTATTTT. This gives the protein CASSRQPPRSTDTQYF.

This clonotype was seen at least ten times. The rearrangement joins TRBV11-2 to TRBJ2-7; D remains unclear. Germline V gene sequence: CDR1 SGHAT, CDR2 FQNNGV. The CDR3 covers 13 residues. V shed 7 bases and J shed 6 bases, with 16 bases lying between them. The CDR3 region is CASTWTLRGEQYF. The DNA of the CDR3 is TGTGCCAGCACCTGGACCCTCCGAGGCGAGCAGTACTTC. Combining the CDR3 with reference TRBV11-2 and TRBJ2-7 gives the whole variable domain EAGVAQSPRYKIIEKRQSVAFWCNPISGHATLYWYQQILGQGPKLLIQFQNNGVVDDSQLPKDRFSAERLKGVDSTLKIQPAKLEDSAVYLCASTWTLRGEQYFGPGTRLTVT.

The table lists this clonotype with many counts. The V call is TRBV27, the J call TRBJ2-5, with D possibly TRBD2 on 5 matching bases. Between the trimmed V and J ends, which lost 5 bases and 2 bases, there was a span of 15 bases. The germline gives CDR1 MNHEY, CDR2 SMNVEV (reference sequence). The CDR3 length is 15 residues. The CDR3 nucleotides are TGTGCCAGCAGTGGCGGAGCGGTAAATCAAGAGACCCAGTACTTC. Translation: CASSGGAVNQETQYF.

This clonotype was counted at least ten times. The chain carries TRBV12-3 or TRBV12-4 and TRBJ1-4; no definite D call. The CDR3 extends over 14 amino acids. V lost 3 bases and J 7 bases, leaving 12 bases between the germline ends. CDR3 residues: CASSLSGRIEKLFF. The DNA of the CDR3 is TGTGCCAGCAGTTTGTCTGGCAGGATTGAAAAACTGTTTTTT.

This clonotype was recorded many times. The chain has TRBV19 and TRBJ2-7; TRBD2 might be the D (6 bases). The V end lost 5 bases, the J end lost 3 bases, and 20 bases lay between the germline ends. CDR1 is LNHDA and CDR2 is SQIVND in the germline V gene (reference sequence). This CDR3 is built from 16 residues. The DNA of the CDR3 is TGTGCCAGTAGTCCGTTTCGTGGTAGCGGAATCTACGAGCAGTACTTC. This encodes CASSPFRGSGIYEQYF.

This chain uses TRBV12-3 or TRBV12-4 with TRBJ2-7; 8 bases align to TRBD1. V trimming: 8 bases; J trimming: 0 bases; junction bases outside the gene matches: 6. The CDR3 totals 14 residues. For the CDR3, the DNA is TGTGCCAGCGGACGGACAGGGTCCTCCTACGAGCAGTACTTC. Protein: CASGRTGSSYEQYF.

This clonotype turned up a few times. The J gene is TRBJ1-1, the V gene TRBV4-1; no firm D call. CDR3 size: 15 residues. From germline, CDR1 is MGHRA and CDR2 YSYEKL. V was clipped by 4 bases and J by 2 bases, with 14 bases between them. DNA of the CDR3: TGCGCCAGCAGCCCTCCGACTCGGGGAAACACTGAAGCTTTCTTT. It codes for CASSPPTRGNTEAFF.

This chain uses TRBV7-9 with TRBJ2-3, with 13 positions matching TRBD2. This CDR3 region has 17 residues. The V segment lost 5 bases and the J segment 4 bases; nucleotides outside the gene matches: 9. Germline V gene data show CDR1 as SEHNR and CDR2 as FQNEAQ (reference sequence). As DNA, the CDR3 is TGTGCCAGCAGCCCTCCCCCGACTAGCGGGAGGCCAGATACGCAGTATTTT. It yields the protein CASSPPPTSGRPDTQYF.

The rearrangement joins TRBV2 to TRBJ2-1, with no clear D. CDR1 and CDR2 (germline): SNHLY, FYNNEI. This CDR3 has 19 residues. With 1 base removed from V and 0 bases from J, the gap between germline ends came to 19 bases. CDR3 region: CASSEGSRLRISSYNEQFF. For the CDR3, the DNA is TGTGCCAGCAGTGAAGGGTCCCGGCTCCGGATCAGCTCCTACAATGAGCAGTTCTTC.

This clonotype was seen ten or more times. The V and J genes are TRBV27 and TRBJ2-7, with D maybe TRBD1 (6 bases). Trimming pared 3 bases from V and 4 bases from J, leaving 13 bases between. In germline, CDR1 is MNHEY, CDR2 SMNVEV (reference sequence). CDR3 length: 14 residues. The CDR3 loop is CASSLNRVLYEQYF. The CDR3 bases are TGTGCCAGCAGTTTGAACAGGGTGCTTTACGAGCAGTACTTC.

This clonotype was recorded many times. This sequence joins TRBV27 and TRBJ2-1; D tentatively reads TRBD1 or TRBD2 (7 bases each). The CDR3 contains 12 residues. V lost 6 bases and J 9 bases, leaving 12 bases between the germline ends. Germline loops: CDR1 MNHEY, CDR2 SMNVEV (reference sequence). DNA for the CDR3: TGTGCCAGCAGCCCAGGGGGGGGTGAGCAGTTCTTC. This codes for CASSPGGGEQFF.

In this sample, this clonotype turned up a few times. The chain is built from TRBV7-6 and TRBJ2-7, with D possibly TRBD2 on 5 matching bases. The V end lost 0 bases, the J end lost 6 bases, and 15 bases lay between the germline ends. Germline-derived CDR1 and CDR2 are SGHVS and FNYEAQ. The length of the CDR3 is 15 residues. The CDR3 coding sequence is TGTGCCAGCAGCTTAGCGGCTAGAGGGTTTGGCGAGCAGTACTTC. Residues: CASSLAARGFGEQYF.

The sample holds many counts of this clonotype. V is TRBV10-3 and J is TRBJ2-3, with 11 bases identical to TRBD2. Germline CDR1 ENHRY, CDR2 SYGVKD. Unmatched junction bases numbered 4, after V lost 6 bases and J lost 5 bases. The CDR3 is made up of 14 amino acids. The CDR3 nucleotides are TGTGCCATCAGACCAGGGACTAGCGGAGATACGCAGTATTTT. It translates to CAIRPGTSGDTQYF.

In DNA, the CDR3 is TGTGCCAGCAGTTTAAATCGTTGGGGATCGGGCACCGGGGAGCTGTTTTTT. This translates into CASSLNRWGSGTGELFF. This sequence joins TRBV28 and TRBJ2-2; D remains unclear. The V gene lost 2 bases and the J gene lost 4 bases, with 17 bases spanning the gap. The CDR3 extends over 17 amino acids. CDR1 is MDHEN and CDR2 is SYDVKM in the germline V gene. The full variable domain, in which reference TRBV28 and TRBJ2-2 provide the parts outside the CDR3, is DVKVTQSSRYLVKRTGEKVFLECVQDMDHENMFWYRQDPGLGLRLIYFSYDVKMKEKGDIPEGYSVSREKKERFSLILESASTNQTSMYLCASSLNRWGSGTGELFFGEGSRLTVL.